This TCR beta chain was retrieved from a study of brain metastases from non-small cell lung cancer. Study-level points and caveats: TCR repertoires overlapped largely between brain metastases and matched primaries.

Notes on this clone: Its antigen is currently unknown.

The method was immunoSEQ multiplex PCR; TCRdb's version includes in-frame clones alone and lacks a portion of them. The repertoire includes over 450 clones, about 90% of them detected once, and around 10% sits in the top ten. The germline CDR1 and CDR2 sequences are MNHEY and SMNVEV (reference sequence). CDR3 length: 15 residues. The V gene lost 0 bases and the J gene lost 10 bases, with 13 bases spanning the gap. The sequence derives from a donor over 35 with non-small cell lung cancer. The chain uses TRBV27 and TRBJ1-6; D gene ambiguous. Source material: primary lung tumor tissue. DNA of the CDR3: TGTGCCAGCAGTTTATCACAGATCGGGGAGTCACCCCTCCACTTT. The encoded protein is CASSLSQIGESPLHF.